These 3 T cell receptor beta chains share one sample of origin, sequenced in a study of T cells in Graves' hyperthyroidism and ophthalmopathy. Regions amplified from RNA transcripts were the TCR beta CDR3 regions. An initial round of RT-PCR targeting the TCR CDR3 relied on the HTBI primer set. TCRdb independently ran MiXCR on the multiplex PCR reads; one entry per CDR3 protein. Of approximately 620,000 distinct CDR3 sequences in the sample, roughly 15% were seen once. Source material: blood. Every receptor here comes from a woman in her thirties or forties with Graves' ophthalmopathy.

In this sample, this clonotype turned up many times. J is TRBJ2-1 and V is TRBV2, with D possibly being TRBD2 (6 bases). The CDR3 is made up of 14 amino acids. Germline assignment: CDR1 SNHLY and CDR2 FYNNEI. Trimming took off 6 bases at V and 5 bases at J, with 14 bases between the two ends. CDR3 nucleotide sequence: TGTGCCAGCAGCCTTTCGACTAGAAACAATGAGCAGTTCTTC. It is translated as CASSLSTRNNEQFF.

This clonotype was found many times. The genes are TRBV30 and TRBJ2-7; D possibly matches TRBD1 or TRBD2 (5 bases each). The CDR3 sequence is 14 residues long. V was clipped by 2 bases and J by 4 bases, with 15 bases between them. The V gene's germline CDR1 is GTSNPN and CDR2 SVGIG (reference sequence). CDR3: CAWSRGRQSYEQYF. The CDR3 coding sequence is TGTGCCTGGAGTAGGGGACGCCAATCATACGAGCAGTACTTC.

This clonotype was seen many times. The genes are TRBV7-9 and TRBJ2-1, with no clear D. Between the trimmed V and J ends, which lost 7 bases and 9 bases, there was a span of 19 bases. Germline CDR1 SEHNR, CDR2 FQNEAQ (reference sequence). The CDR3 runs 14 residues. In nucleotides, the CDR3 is TGTGCCAGCACCAGTCAAAACACAGTGGGTGAGCAGTTCTTC. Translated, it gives CASTSQNTVGEQFF.